One T cell receptor beta chain is described in this entry. Its recognized antigen is unknown. A single base separates this from a much larger clone, so it may be a read error. According to the germline V gene, CDR1 reads KGHSH and CDR2 reads LQKENI. The CDR3 contains 17 residues, cysteine and phenylalanine counted. The CDR3 DNA has 51 bases and is translated from base 1. V is reduced by 3 bases and J by 7 bases, leaving a spacing of 25 bases between them. The data were taken from a study (dated by TCRdb to 2012 to 2015). The data were produced on an Illumina Genome Analyzer IIx. TCRdb cleaned the public reads at Q25 with fastp, built clones with MiXCR and kept in-frame beta chains. Duplicate CDR3 protein sequences are folded into a single record with the most common DNA and genes. The sample contains several thousand distinct CDR3 sequences, over 30% of them found a single time. Of the sample, 22% falls within the top ten clones.

The chain couples TRBV18 to TRBJ2-7; too little of a D gene remains to name it. This sequence originates from a human donor. The sequencing input was blood. The CDR3 protein: CASSPLALSSSYNEQYF. The DNA sequence is TGTGCCAGCTCACCCCTGGCCCTCAGCTCATCCTACAATGAGCAGTACTTC.